This TCR beta chain originates from a study of blood T cell repertoires in COVID-19. From germline, CDR1 is LNHDA and CDR2 SQIVND (reference sequence). The V end lost 5 bases, the J end lost 6 bases, and 12 bases lay between the germline ends. The CDR3 consists of 13 residues. Only in-frame clones appear in the TCRdb table, and some are missing; sequencing was by immunoSEQ multiplex PCR. The repertoire holds approximately 200,000 clones, with 85% to 90% as singletons. This clone was seen once. The sequenced sample consisted of PBMCs or T cells enriched from blood (not recorded which). The sequence was obtained from a woman aged 18 to 35 in a cohort exposed to, infected with or recovered from COVID-19 (not recorded which). V and J are TRBV19 and TRBJ2-3, with no clear D. The CDR3, as DNA: TGTGCCAGTAGTCCGCGACTCGGTGATACGCAGTATTTT. Translation gives CASSPRLGDTQYF.